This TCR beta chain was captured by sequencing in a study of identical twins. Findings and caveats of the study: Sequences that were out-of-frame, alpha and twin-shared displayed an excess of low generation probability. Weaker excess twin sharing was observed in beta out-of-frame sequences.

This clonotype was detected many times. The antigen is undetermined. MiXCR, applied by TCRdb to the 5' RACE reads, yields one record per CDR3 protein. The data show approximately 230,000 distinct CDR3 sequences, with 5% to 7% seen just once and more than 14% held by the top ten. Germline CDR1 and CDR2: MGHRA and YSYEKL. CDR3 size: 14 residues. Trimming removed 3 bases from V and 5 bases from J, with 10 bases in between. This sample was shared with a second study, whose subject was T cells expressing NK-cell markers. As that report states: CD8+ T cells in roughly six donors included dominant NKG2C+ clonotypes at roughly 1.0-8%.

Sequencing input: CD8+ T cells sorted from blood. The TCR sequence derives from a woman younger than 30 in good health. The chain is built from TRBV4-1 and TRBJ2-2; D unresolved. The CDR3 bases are TGCGCCAGCAGCCAGCAATTGGGAACCGGGGAGCTGTTTTTT. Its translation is CASSQQLGTGELFF.